This T cell receptor beta chain derives from a study of shared clonotypes between healthy human individuals. The length of the CDR3 is 15 residues. Germline V gene lookup returns CDR1 MNHNS and CDR2 SASEGT. The ends were cut back, 7 bases at V and 6 bases at J, with 22 bases in the middle. The method was immunoSEQ multiplex PCR; TCRdb's version includes in-frame clones alone and lacks a portion of them. The sample contains around 2,000,000 clones, 85% to 95% of which appear only once. The chain is built from TRBV6-1 and TRBJ2-7, with D tentatively TRBD2 (6 bases). Sequences were obtained from naive CD4+ T cells sorted from blood. Subset indicated: CD45RA+ positively selected. The sequence was obtained from a man in his late teens or twenties in good health. CDR3 protein: CASMGIIVGGSEQYF. DNA of the CDR3: TGTGCCAGCATGGGTATTATTGTGGGGGGTAGCGAGCAGTACTTC.